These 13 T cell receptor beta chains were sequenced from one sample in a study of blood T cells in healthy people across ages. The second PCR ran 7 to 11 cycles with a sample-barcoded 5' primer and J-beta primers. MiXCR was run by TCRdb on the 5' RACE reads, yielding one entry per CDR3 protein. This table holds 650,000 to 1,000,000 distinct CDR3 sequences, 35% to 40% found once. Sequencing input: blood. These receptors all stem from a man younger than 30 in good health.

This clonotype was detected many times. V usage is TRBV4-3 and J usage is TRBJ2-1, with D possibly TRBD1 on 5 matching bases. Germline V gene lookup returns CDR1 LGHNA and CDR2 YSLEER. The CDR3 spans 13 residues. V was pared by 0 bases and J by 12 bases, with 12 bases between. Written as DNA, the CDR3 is TGCGCCAGCAGCCAAGATGGGCAGGGTGGGCAGTTCTTC. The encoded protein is CASSQDGQGGQFF.

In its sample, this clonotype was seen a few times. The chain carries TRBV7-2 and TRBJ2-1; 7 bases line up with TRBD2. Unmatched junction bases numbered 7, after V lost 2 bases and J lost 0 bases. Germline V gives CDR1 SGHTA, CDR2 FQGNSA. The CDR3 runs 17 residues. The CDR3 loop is CASSLHTGGYSYNEQFF. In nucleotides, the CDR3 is TGTGCCAGCAGCTTACACACCGGGGGGTACTCCTACAATGAGCAGTTCTTC.

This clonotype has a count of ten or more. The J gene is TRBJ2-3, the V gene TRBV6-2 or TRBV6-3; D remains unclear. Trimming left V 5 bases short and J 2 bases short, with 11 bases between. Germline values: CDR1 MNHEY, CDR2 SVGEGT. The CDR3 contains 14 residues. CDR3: CASSADWNTDTQYF. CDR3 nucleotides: TGTGCCAGCAGTGCAGACTGGAACACAGATACGCAGTATTTT.

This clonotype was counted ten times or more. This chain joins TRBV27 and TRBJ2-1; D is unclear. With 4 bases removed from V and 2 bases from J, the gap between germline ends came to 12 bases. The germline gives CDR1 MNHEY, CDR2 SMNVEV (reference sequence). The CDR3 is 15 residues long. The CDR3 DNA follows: TGTGCCAGCAGTTACACACAGCTGGCCTACAATGAGCAGTTCTTC. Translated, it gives CASSYTQLAYNEQFF.

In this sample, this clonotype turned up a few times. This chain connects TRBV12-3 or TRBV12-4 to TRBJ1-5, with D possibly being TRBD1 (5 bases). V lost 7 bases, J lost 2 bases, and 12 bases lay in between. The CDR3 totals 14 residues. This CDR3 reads CASTAGGGNQPQHF. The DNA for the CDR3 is TGTGCCAGCACCGCGGGGGGGGGCAATCAGCCCCAGCATTTT.

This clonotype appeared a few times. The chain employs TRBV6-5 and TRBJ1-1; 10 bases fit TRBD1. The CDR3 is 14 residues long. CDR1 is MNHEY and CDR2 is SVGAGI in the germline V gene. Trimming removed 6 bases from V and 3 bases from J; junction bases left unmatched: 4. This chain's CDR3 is CASRTGGRYTEAFF. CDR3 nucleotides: TGTGCCAGCAGGACAGGGGGCCGGTACACTGAAGCTTTCTTT.

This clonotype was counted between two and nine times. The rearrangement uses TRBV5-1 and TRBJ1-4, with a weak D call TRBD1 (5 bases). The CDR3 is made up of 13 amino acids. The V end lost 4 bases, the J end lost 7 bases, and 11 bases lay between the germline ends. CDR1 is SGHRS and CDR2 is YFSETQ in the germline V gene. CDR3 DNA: TGCGCCAGCAGCCCGGCCGGGGGTGAAAAACTGTTTTTT. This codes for CASSPAGGEKLFF.

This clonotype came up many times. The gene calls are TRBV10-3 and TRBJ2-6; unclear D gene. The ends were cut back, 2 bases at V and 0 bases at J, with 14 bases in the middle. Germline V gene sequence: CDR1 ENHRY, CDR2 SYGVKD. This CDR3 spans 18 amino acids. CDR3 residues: CAISEGYSPTSGANVLTF. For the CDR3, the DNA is TGTGCCATCAGTGAGGGGTACAGCCCAACCTCTGGGGCCAACGTCCTGACTTTC.

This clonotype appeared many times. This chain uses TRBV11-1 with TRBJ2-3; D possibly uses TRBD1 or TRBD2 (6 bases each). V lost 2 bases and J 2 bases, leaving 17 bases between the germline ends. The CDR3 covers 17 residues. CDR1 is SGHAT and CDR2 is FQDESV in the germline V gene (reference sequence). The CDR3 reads CASSLPLGGGNTDTQYF. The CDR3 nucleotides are TGTGCCAGCAGCTTACCCCTCGGAGGGGGTAACACAGATACGCAGTATTTT.

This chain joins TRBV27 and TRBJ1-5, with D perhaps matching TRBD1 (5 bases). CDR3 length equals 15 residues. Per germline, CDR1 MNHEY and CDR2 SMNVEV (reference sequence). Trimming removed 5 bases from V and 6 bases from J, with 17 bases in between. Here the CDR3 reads CASSAKGGAVQPQHF. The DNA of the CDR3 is TGTGCCAGCAGTGCAAAGGGAGGGGCAGTTCAGCCCCAGCATTTT.

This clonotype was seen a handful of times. The CDR3 loop is CASSQEGVATNEKLFF. DNA for the CDR3: TGTGCCAGCAGCCAAGAGGGGGTCGCAACTAATGAAAAACTGTTTTTT. The V gene is TRBV4-2, the J gene TRBJ1-4, with a tentative D call TRBD1 (5 bases). The germline V gene has CDR1 LGHNA and CDR2 YNFKEQ. Deletions cut 0 bases from V and 0 bases from J, with 8 bases between. This CDR3 is 16 amino acids long.

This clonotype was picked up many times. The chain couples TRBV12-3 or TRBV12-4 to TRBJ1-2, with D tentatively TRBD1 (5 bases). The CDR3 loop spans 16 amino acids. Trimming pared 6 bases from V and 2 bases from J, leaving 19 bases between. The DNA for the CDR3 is TGTGCCAGCAGCCCTTCCCGGAGGGGTGGGAACTATGGCTACACCTTC. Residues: CASSPSRRGGNYGYTF.

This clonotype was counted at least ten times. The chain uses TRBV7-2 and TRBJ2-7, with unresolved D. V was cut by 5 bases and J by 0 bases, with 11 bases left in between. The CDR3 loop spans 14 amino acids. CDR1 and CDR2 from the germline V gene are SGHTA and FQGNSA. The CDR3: CASSLVSSSYEQYF. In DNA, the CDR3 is TGTGCCAGCAGCCTCGTTAGCAGCTCCTACGAGCAGTACTTC.